Listed here are 26 T cell receptor beta chains from one sample, sequenced in a study of type 1 regulatory T cells. TCRdb used MiXCR to reprocess the reads, holding one entry per CDR3 protein. The sample holds 60,000 to 70,000 distinct CDR3 sequences; just under 50% are singletons and the top ten take 2% to 2.5%. These receptors have no known antigen. Sequenced sample: cultured non-Tr1 T cells, either the whole culture or a sorted T cell fraction (not recorded which). All receptors derive from a human donor in good health.

Only a few counts were recorded for this clonotype. The rearrangement uses TRBV24-1 and TRBJ2-1; 8 nucleotides match TRBD2. This CDR3 spans 16 amino acids. Trimming removed 0 bases from V and 4 bases from J; junction bases left unmatched: 4. Germline V gene sequence: CDR1 KGHDR, CDR2 SFDVKD. CDR3 in amino acids: CATSDLTGGHYNEQFF. The CDR3 DNA sequence: TGTGCCACCAGTGATTTGACGGGGGGGCATTACAATGAGCAGTTCTTC.

The rearrangement uses TRBV18 and TRBJ1-6; D is undetermined. The CDR3 is made up of 15 amino acids. V lost 1 base to trimming and J lost 6 bases, with 10 bases between them. CDR1 is KGHSH, CDR2 LQKENI, per germline. The CDR3 is CASSPLADANSPLHF. CDR3 sequence (DNA): TGTGCCAGCTCACCACTGGCAGATGCTAATTCACCCCTCCACTTT.

A few counts support this clonotype. The V gene is TRBV20-1, the J gene TRBJ1-1; D possibly corresponds to TRBD1 (5 bases). The CDR3 is made up of 12 amino acids. The V and J ends lost 6 bases and 5 bases respectively, with 13 bases between them. Germline values: CDR1 DFQATT, CDR2 SNEGSKA (reference sequence). The CDR3: CSAPEGATEAFF. The CDR3 nucleotides are TGCAGTGCCCCGGAAGGGGCTACTGAAGCTTTCTTT.

The chain recombines TRBV7-9 with TRBJ2-6, with D unclear. Germline CDR1 reads SEHNR; CDR2 reads FQNEAQ (reference sequence). Trimming pared 3 bases from V and 1 base from J, leaving 10 bases between. CDR3 length: 16 residues. The CDR3 nucleotides are TGTGCCAGCAGCTTGTGGACCGGTTCTGGGGCCAACGTCCTGACTTTC. Protein sequence: CASSLWTGSGANVLTF. Drawing the rest from reference TRBV7-9 and TRBJ2-6, the complete variable domain is DTGVSQNPRHKITKRGQNVTFRCDPISEHNRLYWYRQTLGQGPEFLTYFQNEAQLEKSRLLSDRFSAERPKGSFSTLEIQRTEQGDSAMYLCASSLWTGSGANVLTFGAGSRLTVL.

In its sample, this clonotype was seen a few times. V is TRBV5-1 and J is TRBJ2-3; D remains unclear. Germline CDR1 SGHRS, CDR2 YFSETQ. The CDR3 length is 15 residues. V shed 0 bases and J shed 6 bases, with 14 bases lying between them. CDR3 amino acids: CASSLDGKEGDTQYF. The CDR3 nucleotides read TGCGCCAGCAGCTTGGATGGTAAGGAAGGCGATACGCAGTATTTT.

This clonotype has just a few counts. The chain is built from TRBV7-2 and TRBJ1-1, with TRBD1 matching over 8 bases. The CDR3 loop spans 14 amino acids. The trim removed 3 bases at V and 5 bases at J, leaving 5 bases unmatched. The germline V gene encodes CDR1 SGHTA and CDR2 FQGNSA. The CDR3 DNA follows: TGTGCCAGCAGCTTCCAGGGGGCGATAACTGAAGCTTTCTTT. Residues: CASSFQGAITEAFF.

The chain links TRBV5-1 to TRBJ2-6; 9 bases map to TRBD1. The germline V gene has CDR1 SGHRS and CDR2 YFSETQ. This CDR3 is 18 amino acids long. V lost 5 bases to trimming and J lost 0 bases; unmatched junction nucleotides: 9. The DNA of the CDR3 is TGCGCCAGCAGAACAGTAGGACAGGGGTTCTCTGGGGCCAACGTCCTGACTTTC. It yields the protein CASRTVGQGFSGANVLTF. Combining the CDR3 with reference TRBV5-1 and TRBJ2-6 gives the whole variable domain KAGVTQTPRYLIKTRGQQVTLSCSPISGHRSVSWYQQTPGQGLQFLFEYFSETQRNKGNFPGRFSGRQFSNSRSEMNVSTLELGDSALYLCASRTVGQGFSGANVLTFGAGSRLTVL.

This clonotype was observed a handful of times. V gene TRBV19 combines with J gene TRBJ2-1, with 8 bases identical to TRBD2. The CDR3 sequence is 16 residues long. The germline V gene encodes CDR1 LNHDA and CDR2 SQIVND (reference sequence). Trimming cost V 1 base and J 3 bases; bases outside gene matches: 5. CDR3 region: CASSIVGGGIYNEQFF. For the CDR3, the DNA is TGTGCCAGTAGTATAGTGGGCGGGGGGATCTACAATGAGCAGTTCTTC.

The V gene is TRBV6-1, the J gene TRBJ2-3; tentative D call: TRBD1 (7 bases). Per germline, CDR1 MNHNS and CDR2 SASEGT. The CDR3 is made up of 14 amino acids. The V end lost 6 bases, the J end lost 2 bases, and 12 bases lay between the germline ends. The CDR3 reads CASREGANTDTQYF. CDR3 nucleotide sequence: TGTGCCAGCAGGGAGGGGGCCAACACAGATACGCAGTATTTT.

The genes are TRBV12-3 or TRBV12-4 and TRBJ2-2; TRBD2 might be the D (6 bases). The CDR3 has 14 amino acids. The V end was cut by 4 bases, the J end by 4 bases, with 10 bases between. The CDR3 reads CASSSGDSTGELFF. CDR3 in DNA: TGTGCCAGCAGTTCGGGGGACTCCACCGGGGAGCTGTTTTTT.

V usage is TRBV6-5 and J usage is TRBJ1-3, with unresolved D. The CDR3 sequence is 14 residues long. CDR1 is MNHEY, CDR2 SVGAGI, per germline. V was shortened by 0 bases and J by 4 bases, with 7 bases between the two germline ends. The CDR3 DNA follows: TGTGCCAGCAGTTACTCTGGTTCGGGAAACACCATATATTTT. It codes for CASSYSGSGNTIYF.

The chain recombines TRBV11-3 with TRBJ1-1; possibly TRBD1 for D (6 bases). Looked up from germline, CDR1 is SGHNT and CDR2 is YENEEA. The V end lost 5 bases, the J end lost 3 bases, and 19 bases lay between the germline ends. The CDR3 contains 16 residues. The CDR3 reads CASSIVAGAEDTEAFF. For the CDR3, the DNA is TGTGCCAGCAGCATCGTCGCGGGGGCTGAGGACACTGAAGCTTTCTTT.

This clonotype was detected a few times. The rearrangement joins TRBV12-3 or TRBV12-4 to TRBJ2-3, with D possibly being TRBD2 (5 bases). The ends were cut back, 3 bases at V and 0 bases at J, with 7 bases in the middle. The CDR3 is made up of 14 amino acids. The CDR3 sequence is CASSLTGSTDTQYF. The CDR3 coding sequence is TGTGCCAGCAGTTTGACGGGGAGCACAGATACGCAGTATTTT.

J is TRBJ2-5 and V is TRBV5-1; D not resolved. The CDR3 extends over 16 amino acids. Germline loops: CDR1 SGHRS, CDR2 YFSETQ. Trimming took off 0 bases at V and 3 bases at J, with 15 bases between the two ends. The chain's CDR3 is CASSLDGALPEETQYF. The CDR3 nucleotides are TGCGCCAGCAGCTTGGATGGAGCACTCCCCGAAGAGACCCAGTACTTC.

Judged by abundance, this clonotype is medium-sized. The chain couples TRBV2 to TRBJ2-1, with D unresolved. There are 11 residues in the CDR3. V lost 5 bases, J lost 4 bases, and 3 bases lay in between. The germline gives CDR1 SNHLY, CDR2 FYNNEI. CDR3 protein: CASSFYNEQFF. The DNA for the CDR3 is TGTGCCAGCAGTTTTTACAATGAGCAGTTCTTC.

The genes are TRBV20-1 and TRBJ2-2; D unresolved. The CDR3 has 11 residues. V was shortened by 7 bases and J by 8 bases, with 11 bases between the two germline ends. Germline CDR1 and CDR2: DFQATT and SNEGSKA (reference sequence). The CDR3 bases are TGCAGTGGCTCACTGTGGGGGGAGCTGTTTTTT. This encodes CSGSLWGELFF.

The table lists this clonotype with a few counts. V usage is TRBV7-9 and J usage is TRBJ2-2, with D unclear. Between the trimmed V and J ends, which lost 5 bases and 4 bases, there was a span of 5 bases. The CDR3 covers 12 residues. Looked up from germline, CDR1 is SEHNR and CDR2 is FQNEAQ (reference sequence). CDR3 coding DNA: TGTGCCAGCAGCCCTTTCACCGGGGAGCTGTTTTTT. This translates into CASSPFTGELFF.

This clonotype was detected a few times. This sequence joins TRBV7-9 and TRBJ1-2, with 8 bases fitting TRBD1. Germline CDR1 is SEHNR and CDR2 is FQNEAQ (reference sequence). After removal of 5 bases from V and 6 bases from J, the junction contained 11 bases not matched to a gene. The CDR3 covers 15 residues. The CDR3 reads CASSVGQGGFDGYTF. The CDR3 DNA is TGTGCCAGCAGCGTAGGACAGGGAGGGTTTGATGGCTACACCTTC.

This chain links TRBV12-3 or TRBV12-4 with TRBJ1-5; D possibly corresponds to TRBD1 (5 bases). The V gene lost 5 bases and the J gene lost 4 bases, with 9 bases spanning the gap. The CDR3 length is 13 residues. CDR3 sequence: CASSVGGNQPQHF. The CDR3 DNA reads as TGTGCCAGCAGTGTGGGGGGGAATCAGCCCCAGCATTTT.

This chain links TRBV30 with TRBJ1-1; TRBD1 might be the D (5 bases). Germline CDR1 is GTSNPN and CDR2 is SVGIG (reference sequence). Trimming removed 8 bases from V and 6 bases from J, with 13 bases in between. The CDR3 totals 11 residues. The CDR3 reads CARRGAAEAFF. In DNA, the CDR3 is TGTGCCCGACGTGGGGCGGCTGAAGCTTTCTTT.

This chain connects TRBV20-1 to TRBJ1-3; D remains unclear. CDR1 and CDR2 from the germline V gene are DFQATT and SNEGSKA (reference sequence). V dropped 3 bases and J dropped 0 bases, with 9 bases sitting between them. The CDR3 totals 14 residues. Here the CDR3 reads CSASVEYSGNTIYF. As DNA, the CDR3 is TGCAGTGCTAGCGTGGAATACTCTGGAAACACCATATATTTT.

This clonotype was seen a few times. The genes are TRBV20-1 and TRBJ1-5, with D uncertain. Germline loops: CDR1 DFQATT, CDR2 SNEGSKA (reference sequence). The ends were cut back, 5 bases at V and 1 base at J, with 15 bases in the middle. The CDR3 spans 15 residues. The DNA for the CDR3 is TGCAGTGCTCACGGACTGATCCAAAGCAATCAGCCCCAGCATTTT. Encoded protein: CSAHGLIQSNQPQHF.

By sample fraction, this clonotype is medium-sized. The chain joins TRBV12-3 or TRBV12-4 to TRBJ2-1, with 7 positions matching TRBD2. The ends lost 5 bases at V and 4 bases at J; junction bases unmatched: 17. The CDR3 has 18 residues. CDR3 sequence: CASSRDRGYRREYNEQFF. DNA of the CDR3: TGTGCCAGCAGTCGGGATAGAGGGTATAGGCGGGAGTACAATGAGCAGTTCTTC.

The CDR3 sequence is CASSLVQGNAEAFF. In DNA form, the CDR3 reads TGTGCCAGCAGCTTAGTACAGGGGAATGCTGAAGCTTTCTTT. The chain joins TRBV7-2 to TRBJ1-1, with 7 bases identical to TRBD1. The V segment lost 1 base and the J segment 6 bases; nucleotides outside the gene matches: 5. CDR1 is SGHTA and CDR2 is FQGNSA in the germline V gene. This CDR3 has 14 amino acids.

This clonotype was detected a few times. The chain employs TRBV18 and TRBJ2-7; the D gene is possibly TRBD1 (6 bases). CDR3 size: 13 residues. Germline lookup yields CDR1 KGHSH and CDR2 LQKENI. Trimming left V 8 bases short and J 5 bases short, with 16 bases between. The CDR3 region is CASAQGLLDEQYF. The CDR3 region has the DNA TGTGCCAGCGCACAGGGTTTGCTGGACGAGCAGTACTTC.

The chain uses TRBV12-3 or TRBV12-4 and TRBJ2-7, with 7 bases identical to TRBD2. CDR3 length: 15 residues. The trim removed 4 bases at V and 2 bases at J, leaving 8 bases unmatched. The CDR3 here is CASSSFWGGTYEQYF. CDR3 nucleotide sequence: TGTGCCAGCAGTTCCTTTTGGGGGGGAACCTACGAGCAGTACTTC.